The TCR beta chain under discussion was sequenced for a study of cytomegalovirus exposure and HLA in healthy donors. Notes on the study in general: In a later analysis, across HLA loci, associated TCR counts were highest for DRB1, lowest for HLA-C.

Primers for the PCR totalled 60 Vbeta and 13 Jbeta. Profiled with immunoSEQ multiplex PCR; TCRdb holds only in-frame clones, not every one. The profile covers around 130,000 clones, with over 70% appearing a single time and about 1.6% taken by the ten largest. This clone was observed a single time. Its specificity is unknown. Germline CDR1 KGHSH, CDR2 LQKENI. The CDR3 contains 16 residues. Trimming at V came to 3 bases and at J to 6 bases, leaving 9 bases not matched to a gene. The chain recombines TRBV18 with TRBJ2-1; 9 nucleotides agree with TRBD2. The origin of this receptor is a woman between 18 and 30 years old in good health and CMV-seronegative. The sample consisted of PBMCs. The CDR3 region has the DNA TGTGCCAGCTCACCTTCCATAGCGGGAGTCCGCAATGAGCAGTTCTTC. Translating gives CASSPSIAGVRNEQFF. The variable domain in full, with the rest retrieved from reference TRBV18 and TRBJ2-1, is NAGVMQNPRHLVRRRGQEARLRCSPMKGHSHVYWYRQLPEEGLKFMVYLQKENIIDESGMPKERFSAEFPKEGPSILRIQQVVRGDSAAYFCASSPSIAGVRNEQFFGPGTRLTVL.